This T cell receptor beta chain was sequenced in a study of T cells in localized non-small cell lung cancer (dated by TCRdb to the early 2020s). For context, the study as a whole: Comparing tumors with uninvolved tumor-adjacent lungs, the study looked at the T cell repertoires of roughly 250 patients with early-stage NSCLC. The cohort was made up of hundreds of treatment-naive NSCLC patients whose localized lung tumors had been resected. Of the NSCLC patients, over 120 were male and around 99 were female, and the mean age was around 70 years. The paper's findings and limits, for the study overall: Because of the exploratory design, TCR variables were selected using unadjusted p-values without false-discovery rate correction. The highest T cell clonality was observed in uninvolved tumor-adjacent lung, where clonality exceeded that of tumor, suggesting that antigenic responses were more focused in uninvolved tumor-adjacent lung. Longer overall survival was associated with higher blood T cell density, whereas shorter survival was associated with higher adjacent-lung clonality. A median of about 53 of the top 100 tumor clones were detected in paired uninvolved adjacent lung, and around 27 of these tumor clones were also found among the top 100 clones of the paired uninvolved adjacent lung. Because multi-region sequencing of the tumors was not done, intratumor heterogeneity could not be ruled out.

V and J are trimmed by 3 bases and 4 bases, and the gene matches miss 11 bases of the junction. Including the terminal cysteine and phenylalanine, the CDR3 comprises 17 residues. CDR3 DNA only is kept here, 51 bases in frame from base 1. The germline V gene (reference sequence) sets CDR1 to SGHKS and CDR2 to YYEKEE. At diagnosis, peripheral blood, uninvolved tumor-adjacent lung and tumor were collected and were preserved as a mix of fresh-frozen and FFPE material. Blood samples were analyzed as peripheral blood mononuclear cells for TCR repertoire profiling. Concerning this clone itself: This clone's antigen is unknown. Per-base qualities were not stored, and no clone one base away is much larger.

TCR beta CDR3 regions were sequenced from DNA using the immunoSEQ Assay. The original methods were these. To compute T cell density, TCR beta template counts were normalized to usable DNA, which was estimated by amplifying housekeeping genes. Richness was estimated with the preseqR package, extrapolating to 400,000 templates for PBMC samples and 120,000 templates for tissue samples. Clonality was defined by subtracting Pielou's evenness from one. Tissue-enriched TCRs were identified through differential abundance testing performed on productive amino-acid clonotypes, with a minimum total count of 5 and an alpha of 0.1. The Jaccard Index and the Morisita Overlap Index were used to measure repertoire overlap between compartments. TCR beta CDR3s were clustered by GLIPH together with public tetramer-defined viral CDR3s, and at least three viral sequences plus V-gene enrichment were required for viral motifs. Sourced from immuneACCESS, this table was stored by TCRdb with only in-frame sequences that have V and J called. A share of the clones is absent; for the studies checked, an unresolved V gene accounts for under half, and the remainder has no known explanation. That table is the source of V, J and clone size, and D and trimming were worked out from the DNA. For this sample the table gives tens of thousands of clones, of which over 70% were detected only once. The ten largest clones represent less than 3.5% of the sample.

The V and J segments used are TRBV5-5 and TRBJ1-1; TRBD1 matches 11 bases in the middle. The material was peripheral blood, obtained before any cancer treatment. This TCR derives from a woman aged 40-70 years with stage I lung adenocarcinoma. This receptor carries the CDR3 CASSYRTGGVGVTEAFF. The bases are TGTGCCAGCAGCTACCGGACAGGGGGCGTTGGGGTCACTGAAGCTTTCTTT.